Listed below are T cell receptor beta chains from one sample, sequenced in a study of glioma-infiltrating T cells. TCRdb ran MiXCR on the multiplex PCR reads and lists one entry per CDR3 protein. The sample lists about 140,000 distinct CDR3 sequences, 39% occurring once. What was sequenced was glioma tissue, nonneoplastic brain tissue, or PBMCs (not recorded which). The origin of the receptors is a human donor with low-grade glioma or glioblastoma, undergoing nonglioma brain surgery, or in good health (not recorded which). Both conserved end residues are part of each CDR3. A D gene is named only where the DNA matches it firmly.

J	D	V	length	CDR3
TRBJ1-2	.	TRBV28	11	CASLQGHGYTF
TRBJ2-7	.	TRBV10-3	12	CAISGYSYEQYF
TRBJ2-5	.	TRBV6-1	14	CASSTLRGEETQYF
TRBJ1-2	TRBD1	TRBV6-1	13	CASSFDRVAGYTF
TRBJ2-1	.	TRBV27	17	CASSFKLGSSSYNEQFF
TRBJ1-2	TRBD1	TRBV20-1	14	CSARTSGQGPGYTF
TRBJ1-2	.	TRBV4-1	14	CASSQDLGVDGYTF
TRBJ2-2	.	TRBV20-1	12	CSAQILTGELFF
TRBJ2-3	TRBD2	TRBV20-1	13	CSAIRDYPRTQYF
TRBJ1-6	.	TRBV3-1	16	CAVRTLKGPYNSPLHF
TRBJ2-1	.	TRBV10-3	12	CASSYTGNEQFF
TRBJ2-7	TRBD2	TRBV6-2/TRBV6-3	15	CASSPRTSALYEQYF
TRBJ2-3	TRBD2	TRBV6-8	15	CARSYRGTSLDTQYF
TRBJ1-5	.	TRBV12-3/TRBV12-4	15	CASSPARGVPQPKHF
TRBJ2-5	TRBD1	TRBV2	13	CASRGTGGETQYF
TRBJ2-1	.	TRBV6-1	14	CASSPDSVKNEQFF
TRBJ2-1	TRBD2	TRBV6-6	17	CASSYSITSGRGDEQFF
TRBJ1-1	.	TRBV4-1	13	CASSQDPGTEAFF
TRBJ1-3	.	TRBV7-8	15	CASSMTAPSGNTIYF
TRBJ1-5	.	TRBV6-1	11	CASSAFQPQHF
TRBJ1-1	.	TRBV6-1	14	CASSLTGMNTEAFF
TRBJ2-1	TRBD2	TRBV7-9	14	CASSPVGGGNEQFF
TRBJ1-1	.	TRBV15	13	CATSDGEGTEAFF
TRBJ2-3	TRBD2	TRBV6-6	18	CASSYSYSGGARGDTQYF
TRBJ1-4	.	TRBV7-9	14	CASSPRGSNEKLFF
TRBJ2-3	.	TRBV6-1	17	CASRQPQTGLSTDTQYF
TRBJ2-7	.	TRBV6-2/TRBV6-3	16	CASRWGTSLIRGEQYF
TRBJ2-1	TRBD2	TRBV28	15	CASSLGLAGGWEQFF
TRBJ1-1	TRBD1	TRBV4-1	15	CASSQVPQGDTEAFF
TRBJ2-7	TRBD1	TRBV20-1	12	CSASDRAHEQYF
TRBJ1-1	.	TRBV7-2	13	CASSLRGRTEAFF
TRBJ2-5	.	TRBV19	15	CASSPGIAGRETQYF
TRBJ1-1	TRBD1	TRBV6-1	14	CASRPEGAWAEAFF
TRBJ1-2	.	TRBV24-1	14	CATSDSRSNYGYTF
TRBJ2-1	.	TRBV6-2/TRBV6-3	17	CASSYSGLASSYNEQFF
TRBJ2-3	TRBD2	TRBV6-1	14	CAISGTSGTDTQYF
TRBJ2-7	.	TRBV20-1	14	CSARPIRNSYKQYF